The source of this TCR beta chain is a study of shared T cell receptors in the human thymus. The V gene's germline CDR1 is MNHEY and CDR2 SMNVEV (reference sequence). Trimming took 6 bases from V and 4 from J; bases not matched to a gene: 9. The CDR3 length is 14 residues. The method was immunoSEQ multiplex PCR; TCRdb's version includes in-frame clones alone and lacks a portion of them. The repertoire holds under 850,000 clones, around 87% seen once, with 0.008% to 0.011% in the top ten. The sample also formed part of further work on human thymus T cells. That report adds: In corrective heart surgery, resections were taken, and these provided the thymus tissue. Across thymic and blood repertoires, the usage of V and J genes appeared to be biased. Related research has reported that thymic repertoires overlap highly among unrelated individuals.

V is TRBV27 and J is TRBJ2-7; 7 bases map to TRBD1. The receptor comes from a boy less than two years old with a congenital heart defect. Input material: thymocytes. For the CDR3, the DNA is TGTGCCAGCAGCCCTACGACAGGGACGTACGAGCAGTACTTC. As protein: CASSPTTGTYEQYF.